The source of this TCR beta chain is a study of Graves' ophthalmopathy and Graves' hyperthyroidism. Amplified material comprised TCR beta CDR3 regions derived from RNA transcripts. In the first round, RT-PCR was carried out with HTBI primers, and a multiplex PCR formed the second round. MiXCR, run by TCRdb on the multiplex PCR reads, gives a single entry per CDR3 protein. This sample carries over a million distinct CDR3 sequences, 35% to 40% of them seen once, and the ten largest clones take approximately 10%. This clonotype was seen a handful of times. The target antigen is unknown. Hyperthyroidism patients were newly diagnosed, ill under 2 months, and aged 18 to 65 years. The V gene's germline CDR1 is SGHTA and CDR2 FQGNSA. There are 16 residues in the CDR3. Trimming cost V 5 bases and J 7 bases; bases outside gene matches: 11. Findings and limits, study-wide: Using a 13-signature model, the authors split ophthalmopathy from stable hyperthyroidism, with about 88% sensitivity and 65% to 82% specificity.

The chain has TRBV7-2 and TRBJ2-2, with 9 bases aligning to TRBD2. The receptor comes from an adult man with Graves' hyperthyroidism. The sample taken for sequencing was peripheral blood or thyroid tissue (not recorded which). The CDR3 coding sequence is TGTGCCAGCAGCCCCCCCGGCGGGGGGGGCAGCGGGGAGCTGTTTTTT. It is translated as CASSPPGGGGSGELFF.